This T cell receptor (beta chain) comes out of a study of T cell clones after liver transplantation. On the study more broadly: Three of the eight recipients were HCV-positive; the rest had non-autoimmune, non-viral transplant indications.

Trimming stripped 2 bases from V and 6 bases from J, with 15 bases between. The CDR3 spans 14 residues. The germline V gene has CDR1 SGDLS and CDR2 YYNGEE. Sequencing used immunoSEQ multiplex PCR; TCRdb keeps in-frame clones, though not all of them. The data show around 97,000 clones, about 86% seen once. The source of this sequence is a human patient who received a liver transplant. Some T cells may be supplied by the graft donor. The V gene is TRBV9, the J gene TRBJ2-7; TRBD1 might be the D (5 bases). Here the sequenced sample was CD4+ T cells from blood, taken around 44 months after liver transplant. Written as DNA, the CDR3 is TGTGCCAGCAGCGTTTTGGTGACAGATGCCGAGCAGTACTTC. Its translation is CASSVLVTDAEQYF.